The next 27 T cell receptor beta chains were all read from a single sample in a study of CD8+CD57+ T cells in acquired aplastic anemia (dated by TCRdb to the late 2010s). Expansion of CD8+CD57+ cells had been shown by flow cytometry in the patients chosen for sequencing. Reads for this sample came from an Illumina HiSeq 2000. Genomic DNA served as template for TCR beta VDJ combination and CDR3 sequence profiling. TCRdb passed the public sequencing reads through fastp at Q25 and MiXCR, retaining productive beta sequences. A single entry per CDR3 protein holds the most common genes and DNA from its merged rows. For this sample the table gives roughly 160,000 distinct CDR3 sequences, of which roughly 48% were detected only once. In total, the top ten clones hold about 2.8% of the sample. The sample taken for sequencing was sorted CD4+, CD8+, or CD8+CD57+ T cells (not recorded which) from PBMCs. The receptors come from a human donor with aplastic anemia.

V gene TRBV7-3 combines with J gene TRBJ1-1; 9 positions agree with TRBD1. Germline lookup yields CDR1 SGHTA and CDR2 FQGTGA. The CDR3 consists of 15 residues. J gave up 3 bases and V 0 bases, and 2 bases lay outside the gene matches. This CDR3 is CASSLTRTGDTEAFF. The DNA of the CDR3 is TGTGCCAGCAGCTTAACCCGGACAGGGGACACTGAAGCTTTCTTT.

This chain connects TRBV20-1 to TRBJ2-1, with 9 bases fitting TRBD2. Per germline, CDR1 DFQATT and CDR2 SNEGSKA (reference sequence). With V trimmed by 6 bases and J by 0 bases, 12 bases remained unmatched. The CDR3 totals 17 residues. CDR3 nucleotides: TGCAGTGCCAGGGGCCTAGCGGGGTTTAGCTCCTACAATGAGCAGTTCTTC. Translating it yields CSARGLAGFSSYNEQFF.

The gene calls are TRBV10-3 and TRBJ1-1; no reliable D call. This CDR3 region has 12 residues. Germline CDR1 ENHRY, CDR2 SYGVKD. V gave up 8 bases and J gave up 7 bases, with 14 bases separating them. This CDR3 reads CAILDPKGEAFF. CDR3 sequence (DNA): TGTGCCATCCTCGATCCTAAAGGTGAAGCTTTCTTT.

The genes are TRBV15 and TRBJ2-6, with D unclear. The V and J ends lost 0 bases and 1 base respectively, with 10 bases between them. Germline V gene lookup returns CDR1 LNHNV and CDR2 YYDKDF (reference sequence). The CDR3 contains 17 residues. The CDR3 is CATSRDRRFSGANVLTF. DNA for the CDR3: TGTGCCACCAGCAGAGATAGGCGATTTTCTGGGGCCAACGTCCTGACTTTC.

This clonotype was recorded many times. V and J are TRBV6-1 and TRBJ1-6; TRBD1 matches at 10 bases. Germline assignment: CDR1 MNHNS and CDR2 SASEGT. The CDR3 consists of 16 residues. V trimming: 6 bases; J trimming: 6 bases; junction bases outside the gene matches: 8. CDR3 loop: CASRRQGASSNSPLHF. The CDR3 nucleotides read TGTGCCAGCAGGAGACAGGGGGCGTCGAGTAATTCACCCCTCCACTTT.

This chain joins TRBV29-1 and TRBJ2-7; 8 positions match TRBD1. The CDR3 has 14 amino acids. V gave up 2 bases and J gave up 6 bases; unmatched junction bases: 9. Looked up from germline, CDR1 is SQVTM and CDR2 is ANQGSEA. The CDR3: CSVESRGPTGEQYF. As DNA, the CDR3 is TGCAGCGTTGAATCCAGGGGGCCGACGGGCGAGCAGTACTTC.

This clonotype came up many times. The rearrangement joins TRBV29-1 to TRBJ2-3; TRBD2 matches at 10 bases. Losses at the gene ends were 5 bases for V and 2 bases for J; bases not matched to a gene: 7. The CDR3 is made up of 15 amino acids. Germline V gene data show CDR1 as SQVTM and CDR2 as ANQGSEA. The DNA of the CDR3 is TGCAGCGTTTGCGAAACTAGCGGGATCACAGATACGCAGTATTTT. Its protein is CSVCETSGITDTQYF.

The chain has TRBV5-4 and TRBJ2-7; D remains ambiguous. Deletions cut 4 bases from V and 5 bases from J, with 10 bases between. In germline, CDR1 is SGHNT, CDR2 YYREEE (reference sequence). The CDR3 totals 12 residues. Here the CDR3 reads CASSRIGNEQYF. The CDR3 DNA reads as TGTGCCAGCAGCCGTATTGGGAACGAGCAGTACTTC.

This clonotype was picked up a small number of times. The chain couples TRBV11-2 to TRBJ1-3; D not resolved. Germline CDR1 and CDR2: SGHAT and FQNNGV. The length of the CDR3 is 17 residues. Between the trimmed V and J ends, which lost 3 bases and 0 bases, there was a span of 15 bases. CDR3 sequence reads: CASSLGGGGRSGNTIYF. The CDR3 DNA follows: TGTGCCAGCAGCTTGGGCGGTGGCGGCCGCTCTGGAAACACCATATATTTT.

The rearrangement links TRBV29-1 to TRBJ2-1, with 11 bases that match TRBD2. The CDR3 loop spans 14 amino acids. Trimming at V came to 4 bases and at J to 4 bases, leaving 3 bases not matched to a gene. The V gene's germline CDR1 is SQVTM and CDR2 ANQGSEA. The CDR3 bases are TGCAGCGTTGTCGGGACTAGCGGTTACAATGAGCAGTTCTTC. This translates into CSVVGTSGYNEQFF.

This clonotype appeared many times. This sequence joins TRBV9 and TRBJ2-5, with D tentatively TRBD1 or TRBD2 (5 bases each). Germline V gene data show CDR1 as SGDLS and CDR2 as YYNGEE. Trimming shortened V by 0 bases and J by 5 bases, and 11 bases separated the two germline ends. The CDR3 has 14 amino acids. The CDR3 protein is CASSVGGREETQYF. CDR3 DNA: TGTGCCAGCAGCGTAGGCGGCAGGGAGGAGACCCAGTACTTC.

This chain connects TRBV4-1 to TRBJ2-3, with D hard to call. CDR1 is MGHRA and CDR2 is YSYEKL in the germline V gene. The CDR3 consists of 15 residues. V was pared by 0 bases and J by 3 bases, with 10 bases between. This CDR3 is CASSQEASSTDTQYF. The CDR3 DNA is TGCGCCAGCAGCCAAGAGGCCAGCTCTACAGATACGCAGTATTTT.

This clonotype was picked up one time. The chain combines TRBV15 with TRBJ1-1, with 7 bases identical to TRBD1. The CDR3 covers 16 residues. V lost 2 bases and J lost 4; bases outside the gene matches: 10. Germline V lookup: CDR1 LNHNV, CDR2 YYDKDF (reference sequence). The DNA for the CDR3 is TGTGCCACCAGCAGATCCCGACAGGGTGGTCGCACTGAAGCTTTCTTT. Amino acids: CATSRSRQGGRTEAFF.

The rearrangement links TRBV7-2 to TRBJ1-6, with D perhaps TRBD1 (5 bases). Germline values: CDR1 SGHTA, CDR2 FQGNSA. The CDR3 runs to 15 residues. Between the trimmed V and J ends, which lost 5 bases and 10 bases, there was a span of 18 bases. The CDR3 DNA is TGTGCCAGCAGCCCAACTATGGATCAGGGCTCACCCCTCCACTTT. This gives the protein CASSPTMDQGSPLHF.

The chain recombines TRBV28 with TRBJ1-5, with D possibly TRBD1 on 5 matching bases. Germline V gives CDR1 MDHEN, CDR2 SYDVKM. This CDR3 contains 14 residues. Trimming shortened V by 6 bases and J by 1 base, and 10 bases separated the two germline ends. The CDR3 region has the DNA TGTGCCAGCAGGGGGGGAGGGAGCAATCAGCCCCAGCATTTT. Its translation is CASRGGGSNQPQHF.

The genes are TRBV4-2 and TRBJ2-3; unclear D gene. This CDR3 comprises 14 residues. Trimming left V 4 bases short and J 11 bases short, with 19 bases between. CDR1 and CDR2 (germline): LGHNA, YNFKEQ. CDR3: CASSPGSRSNEQYF. The DNA of the CDR3 is TGTGCCAGCAGCCCCGGATCCCGAAGCAATGAGCAGTATTTT.

This clonotype was observed many times. CDR3 loop: CASSALTDTQYF. The CDR3 region has the DNA TGTGCCAGCAGCGCCCTCACAGATACGCAGTATTTT. The chain uses TRBV9 and TRBJ2-3; D unclear. This CDR3 is built from 12 residues. CDR1 is SGDLS and CDR2 is YYNGEE in the germline V gene. Trimming took 3 bases from V and 2 from J, leaving 4 bases between them.

In its sample, this clonotype was seen once. This CDR3 is missing its conserved last phenylalanine or tryptophan, likely due to a read error. The rearrangement links TRBV12-3 or TRBV12-4 to TRBJ1-2; a possible D gene is TRBD1 (5 bases). The CDR3 totals 14 residues. V lost 5 bases to trimming and J lost 0 bases, with 10 bases between them. Written as DNA, the CDR3 is TGTGCCAGCAGTGGGGGGTCCCCTAACTATGGCTACACCTCC. Protein: CASSGGSPNYGYTS.

The V gene is TRBV2, the J gene TRBJ1-2; 10 positions agree with TRBD1. The CDR3 contains 14 residues. Germline V lookup: CDR1 SNHLY, CDR2 FYNNEI. J lost 8 bases, V lost 8 bases, and 11 bases had no gene match. CDR3 coding DNA: TGTGCCAGCGTCGACAGGGGGCACGGGAGCGGCTACACCTTC. Translating it yields CASVDRGHGSGYTF.

A few counts support this clonotype. The V and J genes are TRBV6-2 or TRBV6-3 and TRBJ2-3, with 10 nucleotides matching TRBD2. The V segment lost 4 bases and the J segment 1 base; nucleotides outside the gene matches: 5. This CDR3 spans 16 amino acids. Germline CDR1 MNHEY, CDR2 SVGEGT. The CDR3, as DNA: TGTGCCAGCAGTTTGAACCTAGCGGGAGGCACAGATACGCAGTATTTT. This codes for CASSLNLAGGTDTQYF.

V is TRBV9 and J is TRBJ2-2; D gene unclear. The V and J ends lost 0 bases and 7 bases respectively, with 4 bases between them. The CDR3 runs 12 residues. Germline-derived CDR1 and CDR2 are SGDLS and YYNGEE. CDR3 in DNA: TGTGCCAGCAGCGTAGGGAACGGGGAGCTGTTTTTT. This gives the protein CASSVGNGELFF. Full variable domain (missing parts from reference TRBV9 and TRBJ2-2): DSGVTQTPKHLITATGQRVTLRCSPRSGDLSVYWYQQSLDQGLQFLIQYYNGEERAKGNILERFSAQQFPDLHSELNLSSLELGDSALYFCASSVGNGELFFGEGSRLTVL.

Concerning this clonotype: A much bigger clone sits one base away, suggesting this may be a read error. In DNA, the CDR3 is TGTGCCACCCGGGCCCCTACGGGGGACGTTCAGTACTTC. Protein: CATRAPTGDVQYF. The chain has TRBV25-1 and TRBJ2-4; D is perhaps TRBD2 (6 bases). Germline V gene lookup returns CDR1 MGHDK and CDR2 SYGVNS. The CDR3 has 13 residues. Between the trimmed V and J ends, which lost 10 bases and 11 bases, there was a span of 21 bases.

In the case of this clonotype: A much larger clone lies one base from this, so it may be a read error. V gene TRBV19 combines with J gene TRBJ1-1; D may be TRBD1 (6 bases). Germline values: CDR1 LNHDA, CDR2 SQIVND (reference sequence). The CDR3 covers 14 residues. The CDR3 region is CDSSIDTGRTEAFF. The CDR3 nucleotides are TGTGACAGTAGTATAGATACAGGGAGGACTGAAGCTTTCTTT.

V is TRBV6-1 and J is TRBJ2-2; D remains unclear. Germline V gives CDR1 MNHNS, CDR2 SASEGT. This CDR3 spans 13 amino acids. Trimming removed 0 bases at V and 7 bases at J, with 6 bases between. The CDR3 reads CASSEAEIGELFF. The CDR3 region has the DNA TGTGCCAGCAGTGAAGCCGAAATCGGGGAGCTGTTTTTT.

This clonotype has only a few counts. The genes are TRBV5-1 and TRBJ2-2; 8 bases align to TRBD1. Germline CDR1 is SGHRS and CDR2 is YFSETQ. V lost 2 bases and J lost 1; bases outside the gene matches: 4. This CDR3 spans 16 amino acids. CDR3 sequence (DNA): TGCGCCAGCAGCTTTAGCGGACAGGGGAACACCGGGGAGCTGTTTTTT. It codes for CASSFSGQGNTGELFF.

This clonotype was counted once. Since a much larger clone is just one base distant, this may be a read error. Likely a read error: the CDR3 ends without its conserved phenylalanine or tryptophan. This sequence joins TRBV7-9 and TRBJ2-7; 8 bases are shared with TRBD1. The V gene end was trimmed by 6 bases and the J gene end by 4 bases; junction bases not matched to a gene: 11. This CDR3 is built from 15 residues. Germline assignment: CDR1 SEHNR and CDR2 FQNEAQ (reference sequence). The CDR3 coding sequence is TGTGCCAGCAGAACCGAAAATGGACAGGGATACGAGCAGTACTCC. Its translation: CASRTENGQGYEQYS.

This clonotype was detected only once. The V call is TRBV7-2, the J call TRBJ2-7; tentatively, D is TRBD1 (6 bases). In germline, CDR1 is SGHTA, CDR2 FQGNSA. The CDR3 has 13 amino acids. Trimming removed 9 bases from V and 3 bases from J, with 15 bases in between. This chain's CDR3 is CASSTMGHYEQYF. The CDR3 coding sequence is TGTGCCAGTAGTACCATGGGACACTACGAGCAGTACTTC.